This T cell receptor (beta chain) was found in a study of T cell responses to AZD1222 COVID-19 vaccine. Findings and caveats of the study: Nearly half of the spike-specific TCRs reportedly recognize variant regions that carry no mutations. Donors skewed white British and female; clonal diversity was possibly underestimated.

On this clone itself: What it binds is unknown.

V lost 4 bases to trimming and J lost 5 bases, with 18 bases between them. CDR1 is SGHNT, CDR2 YYREEE, per germline (reference sequence). The CDR3 spans 15 residues. The table came from immunoSEQ multiplex PCR; TCRdb's copy has only in-frame clones and leaves some out. The sample holds 200,000 to 300,000 clones, 80% to 95% seen once. J is TRBJ1-1 and V is TRBV5-4, with D perhaps TRBD1 (6 bases). The specimen was peripheral blood, collected on day 0 of AZD1222 vaccination. The TCR comes from an adult in good health. The CDR3 sequence is CASSTSDRRDTEAFF. The CDR3 nucleotides are TGTGCCAGCAGCACTTCAGACAGGCGAGATACTGAAGCTTTCTTT.